This record concerns one TCR beta chain sequence. Antigen unknown. The data stem from a study of OX40 agonist ivuxolimab in advanced cancers. Study-wide findings and caveats: Some nonresponders likewise displayed low normalized T-cell clonal expansion.

Prior autoimmune disease or systemic immunosuppression barred patients. V lost 5 bases and J lost 8, with 21 bases in between. The V gene's germline CDR1 is MNHEY and CDR2 SMNVEV (reference sequence). This CDR3 is 15 amino acids long. Data came from immunoSEQ multiplex PCR; TCRdb stores just in-frame clones and leaves some out. This table has approximately 84,000 clones, 75% to 90% appearing once. The TCR was taken from an adult with an advanced solid tumor such as melanoma, head and neck, liver or kidney cancer. Sequenced material: CD4+ or CD8+ T cells sorted from blood, taken in a trial of the OX40 agonist ivuxolimab. The rearrangement joins TRBV27 to TRBJ1-2, with D perhaps TRBD1 (6 bases). Here the CDR3 reads CASSPRRTEVAGYTF. In DNA, the CDR3 is TGTGCCAGCAGTCCCCGTAGGACAGAAGTTGCCGGCTACACCTTC.